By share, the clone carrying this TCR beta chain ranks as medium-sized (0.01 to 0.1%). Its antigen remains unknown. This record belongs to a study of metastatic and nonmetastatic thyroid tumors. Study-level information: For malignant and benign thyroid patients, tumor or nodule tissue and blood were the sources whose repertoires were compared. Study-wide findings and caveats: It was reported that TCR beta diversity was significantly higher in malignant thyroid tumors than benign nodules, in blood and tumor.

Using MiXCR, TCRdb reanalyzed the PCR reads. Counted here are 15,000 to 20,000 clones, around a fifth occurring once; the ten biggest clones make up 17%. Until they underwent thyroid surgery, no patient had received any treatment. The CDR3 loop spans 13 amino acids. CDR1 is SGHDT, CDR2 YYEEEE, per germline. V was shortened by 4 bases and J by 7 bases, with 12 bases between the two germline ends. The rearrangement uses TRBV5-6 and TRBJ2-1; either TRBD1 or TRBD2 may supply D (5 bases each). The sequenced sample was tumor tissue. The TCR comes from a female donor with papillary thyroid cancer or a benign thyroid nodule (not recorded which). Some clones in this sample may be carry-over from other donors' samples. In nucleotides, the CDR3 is TGTGCCAGCAGCCCCGGGACGCTGAATGAGCAGTTCTTC. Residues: CASSPGTLNEQFF.